The sample holds a few counts of the clone carrying this T cell receptor (beta chain). Via MiXCR, TCRdb re-called the reads, giving one row per CDR3 protein. The sample includes around 280,000 distinct CDR3 sequences, roughly 13% of them seen just once. CDR1 and CDR2 from the germline V gene are SQVTM and ANQGSEA. The ends lost 4 bases at V and 5 bases at J; junction bases unmatched: 15. This CDR3 region has 16 residues. This record belongs to a study of T cell repertoires in cytomegalovirus infection. In the study overall: TCR beta signatures that were public indicated CMV infection and matching HLA type.

The specimen was PBMCs. The rearrangement links TRBV29-1 to TRBJ2-7; 9 bases are a match to TRBD1. This TCR was sampled from a human donor in good health (CMV status not recorded). Some clones in this sample may be carry-over from other donors' samples. In DNA, the CDR3 is TGCAGCGTTGTGGGAGTACAGGACAGGGGTGGCCACGAGCAGTACTTC. Translated, it gives CSVVGVQDRGGHEQYF.